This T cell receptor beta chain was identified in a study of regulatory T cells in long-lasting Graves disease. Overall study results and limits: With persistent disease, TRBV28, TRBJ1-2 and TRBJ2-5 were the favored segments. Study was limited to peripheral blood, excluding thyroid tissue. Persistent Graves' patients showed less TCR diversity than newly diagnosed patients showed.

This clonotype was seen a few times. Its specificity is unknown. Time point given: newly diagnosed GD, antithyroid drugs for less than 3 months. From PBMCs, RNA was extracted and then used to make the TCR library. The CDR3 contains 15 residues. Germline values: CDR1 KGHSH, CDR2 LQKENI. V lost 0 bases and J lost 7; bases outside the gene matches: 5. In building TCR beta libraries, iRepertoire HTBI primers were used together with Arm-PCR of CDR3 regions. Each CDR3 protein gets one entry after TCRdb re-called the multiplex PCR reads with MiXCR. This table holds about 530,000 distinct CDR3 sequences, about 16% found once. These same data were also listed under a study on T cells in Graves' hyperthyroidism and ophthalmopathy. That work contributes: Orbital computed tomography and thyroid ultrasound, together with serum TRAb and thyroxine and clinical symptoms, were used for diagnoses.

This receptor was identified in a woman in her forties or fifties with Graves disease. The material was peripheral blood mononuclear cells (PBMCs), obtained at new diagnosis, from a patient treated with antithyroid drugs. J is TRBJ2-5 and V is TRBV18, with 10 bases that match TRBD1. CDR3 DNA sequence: TGTGCCAGCTCACCACCGGGACAGGGGACGGGGACCCAGTACTTC. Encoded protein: CASSPPGQGTGTQYF.